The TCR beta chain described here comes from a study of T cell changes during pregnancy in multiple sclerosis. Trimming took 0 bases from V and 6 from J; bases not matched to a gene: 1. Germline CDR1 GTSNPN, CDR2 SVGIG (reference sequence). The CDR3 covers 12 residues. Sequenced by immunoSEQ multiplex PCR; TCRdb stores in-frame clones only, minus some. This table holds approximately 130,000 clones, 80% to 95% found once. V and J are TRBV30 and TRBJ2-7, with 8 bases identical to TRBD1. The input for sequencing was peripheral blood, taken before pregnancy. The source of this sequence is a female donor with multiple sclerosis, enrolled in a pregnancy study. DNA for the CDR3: TGTGCCTGGAGTGTGGGACAGGCCGAGCAGTACTTC. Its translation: CAWSVGQAEQYF.